This T cell receptor (beta chain) stems from a study of T-cell reconstitution after alpha-beta-depleted transplantation in children. Whole-study findings and limits: Some patients' high day-60 TCRbeta diversity was attributed to recipient cells surviving conditioning.

About this clonotype: What it binds is not known.

There are 13 residues in the CDR3. V was trimmed by 6 bases and J by 8 bases, leaving 14 bases between them. The germline V gene encodes CDR1 SGHTA and CDR2 FQGNSA. Unique molecular identifiers were incorporated during preparation of the TCRbeta library. TCRdb fed the PCR reads into MiXCR, producing one record per CDR3 protein. This table has about 470,000 distinct CDR3 sequences, over 40% appearing once. This sequence was found in a girl aged 2 to 10 with aplastic anemia, due to receive a stem cell transplant. The sample in question was PBMCs, obtained before TCRalphabeta/CD19-depleted stem cell transplant. The chain couples TRBV7-2 to TRBJ1-5, with D unresolved. CDR3 region: CASSFIQAEPQHF. CDR3 DNA: TGTGCCAGCAGTTTTATCCAGGCTGAGCCCCAGCATTTT. Full variable domain (outside the CDR3, taken from reference TRBV7-2 and TRBJ1-5): GAGVSQSPSNKVTEKGKDVELRCDPISGHTALYWYRQSLGQGLEFLIYFQGNSAPDKSGLPSDRFSAERTGGSVSTLTIQRTQQEDSAVYLCASSFIQAEPQHFGDGTRLSIL.